What follows describes a single TCR beta chain. Its antigen is unidentified. Measured with immunoSEQ multiplex PCR; TCRdb has only the in-frame clones, and not every one. The table shows roughly 7,300 clones, with 90% to 95% occurring only once. Trimming removed 0 bases at V and 3 bases at J, with 10 bases between. CDR3 length: 15 residues. The V gene's germline CDR1 is SGDLS and CDR2 YYNGEE. This sample stems from a study of T cells after posttransplantation cyclophosphamide. Study-wide findings and caveats: Later post-transplant blood repertoires were often dominated by donor CD8+ memory clones. Recipient CMV seropositivity and CMV reactivation strongly tracked TRB clonality. Skin or GI-infiltrating T cells shared few TRB sequences with blood.

Treatment was busulfan-fludarabine conditioning, a marrow graft, and cyclophosphamide on days +3 and +4. The V gene is TRBV9, the J gene TRBJ2-1; TRBD2 is a possible D gene (6 bases). The sample consisted of PBMCs, taken 1404 days after allogeneic stem cell transplant with posttransplant cyclophosphamide. This clonotype originated in a female patient in her forties or fifties who received an allogeneic stem cell transplant from a related donor, was CMV-positive, and had no GVHD. Some of these T cells may belong to the graft donor. The CDR3 loop reads CASSVAGTVYNEQFF. CDR3 coding DNA: TGTGCCAGCAGCGTAGCCGGGACTGTCTACAATGAGCAGTTCTTC. Complete variable domain (other parts from reference TRBV9 and TRBJ2-1): DSGVTQTPKHLITATGQRVTLRCSPRSGDLSVYWYQQSLDQGLQFLIQYYNGEERAKGNILERFSAQQFPDLHSELNLSSLELGDSALYFCASSVAGTVYNEQFFGPGTRLTVL.